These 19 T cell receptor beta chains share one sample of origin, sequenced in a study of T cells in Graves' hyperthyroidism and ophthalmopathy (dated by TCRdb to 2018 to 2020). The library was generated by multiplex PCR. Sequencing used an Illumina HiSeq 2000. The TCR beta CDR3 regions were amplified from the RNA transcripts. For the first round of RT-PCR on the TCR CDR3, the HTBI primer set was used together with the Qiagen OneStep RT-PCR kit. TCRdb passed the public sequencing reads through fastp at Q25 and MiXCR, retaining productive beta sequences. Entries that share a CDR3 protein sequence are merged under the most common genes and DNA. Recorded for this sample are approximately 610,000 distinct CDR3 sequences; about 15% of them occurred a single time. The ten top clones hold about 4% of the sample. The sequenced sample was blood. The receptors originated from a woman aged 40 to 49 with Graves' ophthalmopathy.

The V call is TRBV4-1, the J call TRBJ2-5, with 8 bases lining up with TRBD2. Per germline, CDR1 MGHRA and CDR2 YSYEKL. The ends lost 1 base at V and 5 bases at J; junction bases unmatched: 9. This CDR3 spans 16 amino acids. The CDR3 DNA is TGCGCCAGCAGCCAAGGGCCCGCGGGAGGTGTGGAGACCCAGTACTTC. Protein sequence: CASSQGPAGGVETQYF.

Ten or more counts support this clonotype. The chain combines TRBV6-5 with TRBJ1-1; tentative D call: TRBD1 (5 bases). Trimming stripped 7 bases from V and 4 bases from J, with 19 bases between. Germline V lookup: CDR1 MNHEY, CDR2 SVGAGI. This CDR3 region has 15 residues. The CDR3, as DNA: TGTGCCAGCACAGTTAGGGGCGAGTTGGGCACTGAAGCTTTCTTT. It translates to CASTVRGELGTEAFF.

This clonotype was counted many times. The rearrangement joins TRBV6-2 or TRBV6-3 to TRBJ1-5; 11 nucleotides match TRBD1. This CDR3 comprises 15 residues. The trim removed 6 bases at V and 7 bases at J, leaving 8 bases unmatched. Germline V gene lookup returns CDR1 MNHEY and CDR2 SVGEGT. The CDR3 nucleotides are TGTGCCAGCAGAATGGACAGGGGGCGAAGCCAGCCCCAGCATTTT. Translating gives CASRMDRGRSQPQHF.

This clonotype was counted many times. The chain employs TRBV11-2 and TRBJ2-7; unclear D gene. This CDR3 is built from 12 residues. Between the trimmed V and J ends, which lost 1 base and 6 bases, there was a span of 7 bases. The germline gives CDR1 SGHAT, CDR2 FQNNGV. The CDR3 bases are TGTGCCAGCAGCTTAGCTGGACGCGAGCAGTACTTC. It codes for CASSLAGREQYF.

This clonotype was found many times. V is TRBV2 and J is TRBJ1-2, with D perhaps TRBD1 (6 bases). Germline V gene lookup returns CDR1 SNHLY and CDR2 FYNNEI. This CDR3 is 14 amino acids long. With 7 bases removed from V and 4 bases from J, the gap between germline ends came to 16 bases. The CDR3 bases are TGTGCCAGCAACCCTAGACAGGATGGCTATGGCTACACCTTC. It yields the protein CASNPRQDGYGYTF. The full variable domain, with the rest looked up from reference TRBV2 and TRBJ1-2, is EPEVTQTPSHQVTQMGQEVILRCVPISNHLYFYWYRQILGQKVEFLVSFYNNEISEKSEIFDDQFSVERPDGSNFTLKIRSTKLEDSAMYFCASNPRQDGYGYTFGSGTRLTVV.

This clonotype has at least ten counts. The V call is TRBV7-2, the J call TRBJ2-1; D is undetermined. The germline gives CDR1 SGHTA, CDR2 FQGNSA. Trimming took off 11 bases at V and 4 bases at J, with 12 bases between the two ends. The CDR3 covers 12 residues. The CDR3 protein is CAGDGGYNEQFF. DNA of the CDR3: TGTGCCGGGGATGGCGGATACAATGAGCAGTTCTTC.

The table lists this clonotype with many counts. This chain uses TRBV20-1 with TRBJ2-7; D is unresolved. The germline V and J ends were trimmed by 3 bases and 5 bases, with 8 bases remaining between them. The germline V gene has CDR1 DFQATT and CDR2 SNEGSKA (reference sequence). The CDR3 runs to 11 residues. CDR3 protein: CSARVPNEQYF. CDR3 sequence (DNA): TGCAGTGCTAGGGTCCCGAACGAGCAGTACTTC.

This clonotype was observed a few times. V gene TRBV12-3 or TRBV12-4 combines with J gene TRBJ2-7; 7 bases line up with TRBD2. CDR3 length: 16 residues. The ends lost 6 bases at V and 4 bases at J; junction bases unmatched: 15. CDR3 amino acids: CASSQTSGKVGYEQYF. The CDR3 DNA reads TGTGCCAGCAGCCAGACCAGCGGGAAAGTTGGGTACGAGCAGTACTTC.

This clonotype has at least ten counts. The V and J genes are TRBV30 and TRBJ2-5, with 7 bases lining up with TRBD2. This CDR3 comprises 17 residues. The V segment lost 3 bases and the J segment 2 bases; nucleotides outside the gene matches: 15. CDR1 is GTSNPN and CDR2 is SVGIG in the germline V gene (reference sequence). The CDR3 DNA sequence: TGTGCCTGGAGCCGTGTTTGGGAAGCTAGCGGACAAGAGACCCAGTACTTC. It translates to CAWSRVWEASGQETQYF.

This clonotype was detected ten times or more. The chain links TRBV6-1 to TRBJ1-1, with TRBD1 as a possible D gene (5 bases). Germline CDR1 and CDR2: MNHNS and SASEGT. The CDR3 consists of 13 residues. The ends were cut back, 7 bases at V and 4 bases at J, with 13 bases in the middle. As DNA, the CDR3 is TGTGCCAGCACCCTGGGGGTTGCCACTGAAGCTTTCTTT. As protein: CASTLGVATEAFF.

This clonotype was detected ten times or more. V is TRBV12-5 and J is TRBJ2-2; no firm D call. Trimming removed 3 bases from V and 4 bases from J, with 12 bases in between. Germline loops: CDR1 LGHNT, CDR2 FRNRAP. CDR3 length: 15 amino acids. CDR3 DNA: TGTGCTAGTGGTTTTGGCCCTGATGGCACCGGGGAGCTGTTTTTT. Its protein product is CASGFGPDGTGELFF. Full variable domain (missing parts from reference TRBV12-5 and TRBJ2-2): DARVTQTPRHKVTEMGQEVTMRCQPILGHNTVFWYRQTMMQGLELLAYFRNRAPLDDSGMPKDRFSAEMPDATLATLKIQPSEPRDSAVYFCASGFGPDGTGELFFGEGSRLTVL.

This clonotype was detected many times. DNA for the CDR3: TGTGCCAGCAGTCCCATGTGGGGGGCGGAGACTGAAGCTTTCTTT. This codes for CASSPMWGAETEAFF. This chain joins TRBV27 and TRBJ1-1, with a tentative D call TRBD1 (6 bases). Germline lookup yields CDR1 MNHEY and CDR2 SMNVEV (reference sequence). The CDR3 sequence is 15 residues long. Trimming shortened V by 5 bases and J by 5 bases, and 18 bases separated the two germline ends.

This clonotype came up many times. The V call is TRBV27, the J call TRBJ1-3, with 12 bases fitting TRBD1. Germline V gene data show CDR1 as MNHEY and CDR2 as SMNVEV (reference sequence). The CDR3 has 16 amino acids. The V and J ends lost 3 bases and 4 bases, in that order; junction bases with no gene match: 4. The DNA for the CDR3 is TGTGCCAGCAGTTTGCAGGGACAGGGGGCAGGAAACACCATATATTTT. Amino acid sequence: CASSLQGQGAGNTIYF.

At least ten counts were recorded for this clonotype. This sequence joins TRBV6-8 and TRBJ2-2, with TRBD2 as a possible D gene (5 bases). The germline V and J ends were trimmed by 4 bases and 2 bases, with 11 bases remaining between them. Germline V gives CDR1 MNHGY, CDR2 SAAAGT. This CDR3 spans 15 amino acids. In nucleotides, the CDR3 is TGTGCCAGCAGTTCCTCTAGGACTAACACCGGGGAGCTGTTTTTT. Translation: CASSSSRTNTGELFF.

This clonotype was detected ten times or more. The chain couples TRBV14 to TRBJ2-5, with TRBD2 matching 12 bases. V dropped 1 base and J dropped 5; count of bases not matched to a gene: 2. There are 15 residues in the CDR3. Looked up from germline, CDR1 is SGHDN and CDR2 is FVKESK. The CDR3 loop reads CASSQGTSGIETQYF. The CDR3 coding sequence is TGTGCCAGCAGCCAAGGGACTAGCGGGATCGAGACCCAGTACTTC.

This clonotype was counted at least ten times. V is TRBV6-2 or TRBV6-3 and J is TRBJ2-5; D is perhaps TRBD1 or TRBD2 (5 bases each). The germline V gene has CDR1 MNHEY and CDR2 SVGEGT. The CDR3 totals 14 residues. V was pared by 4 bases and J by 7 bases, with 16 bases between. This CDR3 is CASSWARTRGTQYF. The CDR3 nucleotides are TGTGCCAGCAGTTGGGCCCGAACGAGGGGGACCCAGTACTTC.

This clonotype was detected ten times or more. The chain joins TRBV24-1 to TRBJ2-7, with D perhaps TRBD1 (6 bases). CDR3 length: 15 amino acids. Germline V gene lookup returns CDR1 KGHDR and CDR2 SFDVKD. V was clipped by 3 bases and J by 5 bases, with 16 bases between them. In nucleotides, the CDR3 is TGTGCCACCAGTGATCAGCGCAAACCAGGGGACGAGCAGTACTTC. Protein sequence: CATSDQRKPGDEQYF.

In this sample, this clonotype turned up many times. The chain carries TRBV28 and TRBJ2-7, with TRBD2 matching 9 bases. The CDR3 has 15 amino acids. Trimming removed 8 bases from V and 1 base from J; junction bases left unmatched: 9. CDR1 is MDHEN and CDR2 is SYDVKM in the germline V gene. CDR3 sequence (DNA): TGTGCCAGCGTTGGGTCGGCGGGAGGGTCCTACGAGCAGTACTTC. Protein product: CASVGSAGGSYEQYF.

The CDR3 protein is CSARVRATTDTQYF. The DNA for the CDR3 is TGCAGTGCTAGAGTGCGAGCGACCACAGATACGCAGTATTTT. The chain uses TRBV20-1 and TRBJ2-3; no clear D. CDR1 is DFQATT, CDR2 SNEGSKA, per germline (reference sequence). This CDR3 has 14 residues. The V and J ends lost 1 base and 2 bases respectively, with 10 bases between them.